Each of the 14 T cell receptor beta chains below was sequenced from the same sample in a study of HIV-infected patients and healthy controls. Alpha and beta constant-region primers primed reverse transcription of 400 to 500 ng RNA. Using multiplexing indices, alpha and beta chain libraries were generated apart by chain-specific third strand synthesis. TCRdb called the 5' RACE reads again in MiXCR, with one record for every CDR3 protein. The sample has 17,000 or so distinct CDR3 sequences; 4.5% to 7% are singletons. Whole blood was used without fractionation, so all unsorted peripheral T cells were included. The sample was blood. The receptors were sampled from an adult in good health.

By share, this clonotype counts as medium-sized. The chain employs TRBV20-1 and TRBJ1-1; 7 bases match TRBD1. Germline V gene data show CDR1 as DFQATT and CDR2 as SNEGSKA (reference sequence). There are 12 residues in the CDR3. V lost 2 bases to trimming and J lost 3 bases; unmatched junction nucleotides: 0. CDR3 sequence (DNA): TGCAGTGCTAGACAGGGGGACACTGAAGCTTTCTTT. The encoded protein is CSARQGDTEAFF.

This clonotype appeared many times. The chain employs TRBV7-2 and TRBJ1-2; no firm D call. Germline V gives CDR1 SGHTA, CDR2 FQGNSA. The CDR3 totals 14 residues. V gave up 2 bases and J gave up 4 bases, with 11 bases separating them. The CDR3 sequence is CASSLPPAVYGYTF. For the CDR3, the DNA is TGTGCCAGCAGCTTACCCCCGGCAGTCTATGGCTACACCTTC.

This clonotype was detected a few times. The gene calls are TRBV6-5 and TRBJ1-1, with D uncertain. Germline values: CDR1 MNHEY, CDR2 SVGAGI. This CDR3 comprises 15 residues. V was cut by 0 bases and J by 5 bases, with 13 bases left in between. The CDR3 is CASSYSKDLGTEAFF. The DNA for the CDR3 is TGTGCCAGCAGTTACTCGAAGGATTTGGGAACTGAAGCTTTCTTT.

There are many counts of this clonotype. The genes are TRBV5-1 and TRBJ2-3; D is unclear. In germline, CDR1 is SGHRS, CDR2 YFSETQ. The CDR3 totals 15 residues. V dropped 0 bases and J dropped 4 bases, with 12 bases sitting between them. This chain's CDR3 is CASSLDDTVSDTQYF. Here the CDR3 DNA reads TGCGCCAGCAGCTTGGACGACACAGTTTCAGATACGCAGTATTTT. The full variable domain, in which reference TRBV5-1 and TRBJ2-3 provide the parts outside the CDR3, is KAGVTQTPRYLIKTRGQQVTLSCSPISGHRSVSWYQQTPGQGLQFLFEYFSETQRNKGNFPGRFSGRQFSNSRSEMNVSTLELGDSALYLCASSLDDTVSDTQYFGPGTRLTVL.

This clonotype came up many times. This chain uses TRBV12-3 or TRBV12-4 with TRBJ1-2, with 9 nucleotides matching TRBD1. Trimming removed 6 bases from V and 8 bases from J; junction bases left unmatched: 16. This CDR3 contains 16 residues. In nucleotides, the CDR3 is TGTGCCAGCAGCCCAACCACTGACAGGGGGGGACTCGGCTACACCTTC. Amino acids: CASSPTTDRGGLGYTF.

This clonotype was counted many times. The chain uses TRBV5-1 and TRBJ2-1, with D maybe TRBD2 (5 bases). Trimming shortened V by 1 base and J by 6 bases, and 8 bases separated the two germline ends. Germline-derived CDR1 and CDR2 are SGHRS and YFSETQ. The CDR3 has 13 residues. The CDR3 reads CASSLSTSNEQFF. The CDR3 DNA is TGCGCCAGCAGCTTGTCAACTAGCAATGAGCAGTTCTTC.

Ten or more counts support this clonotype. This sequence joins TRBV5-1 and TRBJ2-5; no clear D gene. The germline V gene has CDR1 SGHRS and CDR2 YFSETQ. This CDR3 has 14 residues. Trimming removed 5 bases from V and 5 bases from J, with 16 bases in between. CDR3 residues: CASRDAPKAETQYF. CDR3 in DNA: TGCGCCAGCAGAGACGCCCCTAAGGCGGAGACCCAGTACTTC.

This clonotype was counted ten times or more. The chain is built from TRBV6-2 or TRBV6-3 and TRBJ2-7; the D gene is possibly TRBD1 (6 bases). This CDR3 comprises 14 residues. V was cut by 3 bases and J by 2 bases, with 11 bases left in between. Germline V gene data show CDR1 as MNHEY and CDR2 as SVGEGT. CDR3 bases: TGTGCCAGCAGTTATCAGGGGAAGCCCTACGAGCAGTACTTC. Protein: CASSYQGKPYEQYF.

This clonotype showed up many times. The rearrangement joins TRBV5-6 to TRBJ2-5; D unresolved. Per the germline V gene, CDR1 is SGHDT and CDR2 is YYEEEE. This CDR3 has 11 residues. With 4 bases removed from V and 5 bases from J, the gap between germline ends came to 6 bases. CDR3 region: CASSRLETQYF. The CDR3 nucleotides are TGTGCCAGCAGCCGCTTGGAGACCCAGTACTTC.

This clonotype was counted at least ten times. This rearrangement joins TRBV15 to TRBJ2-1; D uncertain. This CDR3 is built from 13 residues. Germline CDR1 and CDR2: LNHNV and YYDKDF (reference sequence). V was trimmed by 0 bases and J by 6 bases, leaving 6 bases between them. The CDR3 is CATSRDPGNEQFF. DNA for the CDR3: TGTGCCACCAGCAGAGATCCCGGCAATGAGCAGTTCTTC.

This clonotype was counted many times. The rearrangement links TRBV20-1 to TRBJ1-2; unclear D gene. There are 17 residues in the CDR3. Deletions cut 0 bases from V and 4 bases from J, with 21 bases between. The germline gives CDR1 DFQATT, CDR2 SNEGSKA (reference sequence). The CDR3 DNA is TGCAGTGCTAGAGATCGAGGGTCCTACTGGGGTGGCTATGGCTACACCTTC. It encodes CSARDRGSYWGGYGYTF.

This clonotype has just a few counts. The chain carries TRBV6-2 or TRBV6-3 and TRBJ2-7; D tentatively reads TRBD1 or TRBD2 (5 bases each). The germline V gene encodes CDR1 MNHEY and CDR2 SVGEGT. Trimming removed 7 bases from V and 6 bases from J, with 25 bases in between. This CDR3 has 16 amino acids. The CDR3: CASTPGPQWVMVEQYF. As DNA, the CDR3 is TGTGCCAGCACCCCGGGACCTCAGTGGGTTATGGTCGAGCAGTACTTC.

The sample holds many counts of this clonotype. The rearrangement uses TRBV6-2 or TRBV6-3 and TRBJ2-7; unclear D gene. The CDR3 sequence is 16 residues long. Looked up from germline, CDR1 is MNHEY and CDR2 is SVGEGT. V was pared by 5 bases and J by 5 bases, with 22 bases between. Written as DNA, the CDR3 is TGTGCCAGCAGTCCCGACGTACGGAAAGTCCTCAACGAGCAGTACTTC. Translated: CASSPDVRKVLNEQYF.

By its share, this clonotype is medium-sized. The V and J genes are TRBV20-1 and TRBJ2-5; D remains ambiguous. Between the trimmed V and J ends, which lost 4 bases and 4 bases, there was a span of 13 bases. The germline V gene encodes CDR1 DFQATT and CDR2 SNEGSKA (reference sequence). This CDR3 has 13 amino acids. In nucleotides, the CDR3 is TGCAGTGCTACGCGCCTGGGTGGAGAGACCCAGTACTTC. Translated, it gives CSATRLGGETQYF.